A single sample is the source of the 4 T cell receptor beta chains below, sequenced in a study of blood T cell repertoires in COVID-19. This table comes from immunoSEQ multiplex PCR, and its TCRdb copy is limited to in-frame clones, with some not included. The sample has around 280,000 clones, roughly 90% seen once. Sequenced material: peripheral blood. The receptors here all came from a woman in her fifties or sixties who had recovered from COVID-19.

The gene calls are TRBV3-1 (or the pseudogene TRBV3-2) and TRBJ1-3, with D possibly being TRBD1 (5 bases). Trimming left V 0 bases short and J 0 bases short, with 15 bases between. The germline gives CDR1 LGHDT, CDR2 YNNKEL (reference sequence). The CDR3 runs to 18 residues. This CDR3 reads CASSQDRRGWSSGNTIYF. CDR3 in DNA: TGTGCCAGCAGCCAAGATAGAAGGGGTTGGAGCTCTGGAAACACCATATATTTT.

The rearrangement uses TRBV7-9 and TRBJ1-3, with 10 nucleotides matching TRBD1. The CDR3 covers 15 residues. The V gene's germline CDR1 is SEHNR and CDR2 FQNEAQ (reference sequence). V was clipped by 4 bases and J by 2 bases; unmatched bases: 2. The DNA of the CDR3 is TGTGCCAGCAGCTCGGGACAGGGGACTGGAAACACCATATATTTT. Its protein product is CASSSGQGTGNTIYF. Based on the CDR3 plus reference TRBV7-9 and TRBJ1-3, the full variable domain is DTGVSQNPRHKITKRGQNVTFRCDPISEHNRLYWYRQTLGQGPEFLTYFQNEAQLEKSRLLSDRFSAERPKGSFSTLEIQRTEQGDSAMYLCASSSGQGTGNTIYFGEGSWLTVV.

J is TRBJ2-2 and V is TRBV3-1 (or the pseudogene TRBV3-2), with a weak D call TRBD1 (5 bases). Trimming stripped 1 base from V and 2 bases from J, with 11 bases between. From germline, CDR1 is LGHDT and CDR2 YNNKEL (reference sequence). The CDR3 is 16 residues long. CDR3 amino acids: CASSQVGRFNTGELFF. CDR3 coding DNA: TGTGCCAGCAGCCAAGTGGGGCGGTTTAACACCGGGGAGCTGTTTTTT.

This chain joins TRBV30 and TRBJ1-6, with 9 positions matching TRBD1. CDR1 is GTSNPN and CDR2 is SVGIG in the germline V gene (reference sequence). This CDR3 comprises 16 residues. J lost 7 bases, V lost 2 bases, and 9 bases had no gene match. CDR3: CAWSFGIDRGNSPLHF. DNA for the CDR3: TGTGCCTGGAGTTTCGGGATAGACAGGGGGAATTCACCCCTCCACTTT. The whole variable domain, remainder taken from reference TRBV30 and TRBJ1-6, is SQTIHQWPATLVQPVGSPLSLECTVEGTSNPNLYWYRQAAGRGLQLLFYSVGIGQISSEVPQNLSASRPQDRQFILSSKKLLLSDSGFYLCAWSFGIDRGNSPLHFGNGTRLTVT.